This T cell receptor (beta chain) originates from a study of patients and donors after allogeneic stem cell transplantation. TCRdb re-called the RT-PCR reads with MiXCR, one entry per CDR3 protein. The sample carries 200,000 to 250,000 distinct CDR3 sequences, 11% to 15% recorded once. The CDR3 runs to 15 residues. The J segment lost 1 base and the V segment lost 7 bases, leaving 9 bases of the junction unmatched. In germline, CDR1 is SEHNR, CDR2 FQNEAQ (reference sequence). Sequenced: blood, either unsorted or a sorted T cell fraction (not recorded which). This sequence originates from a human donor who was either an allogeneic HSCT recipient or a stem cell or donor lymphocyte infusion donor (not recorded which). It is not recorded whose cells these are; they may come from a transplant donor. The J gene is TRBJ2-7, the V gene TRBV7-9, with 8 bases that match TRBD2. CDR3 protein: CASTLSAGGSYEQYF. The CDR3 bases are TGTGCCAGCACGCTCTCGGCGGGGGGTTCCTACGAGCAGTACTTC.